Listed below are T cell receptor beta chains from one sample, sequenced in a study of blood T cell repertoires in COVID-19. Clones were sequenced by immunoSEQ multiplex PCR, and TCRdb holds only the in-frame ones, with some missing. Of over 250,000 clones in the sample, 80% to 90% were seen once. Sequencing input: PBMCs or T cells enriched from blood (not recorded which). The source of these receptors is a woman under 30 who had recovered from COVID-19. The CDR3 runs from the conserved cysteine through the conserved F or W.

v_call cdr3_aa
TRBV15 CATTPAGGRYEQYF
TRBV7-9 CASTGTSGRGSDTQYF
TRBV5-1 CASSFGYRARDGYTF
TRBV9 CASSGGTGVTGELFF
TRBV2 CASSELYTIYF
TRBV14 CASSQEIRGTEAFF
TRBV10-3 CAISERPPGQGTEAFF
TRBV5-1 CASSLQGASSYNEQFF
TRBV5-1 CASSLGQIDSSYEQYF
TRBV6-2/TRBV6-3 CASSPPPGTAGEQYF
TRBV10-3 CAISKPGLAGRIYEQYF
TRBV14 CASSQELTGEAFF
TRBV4-3 CASSPEGYGSPLHF
TRBV5-1 CASSLAGKVEKLFF
TRBV7-9 CASSLVGQGGYTF
TRBV5-1 CASAPKTGNTEAFF
TRBV27 CASSLTGAAEAFF
TRBV10-3 CAISDHGQSKNYGYTF
TRBV5-4 CASSLGLGGRAGETQYF
TRBV4-2 CASSLGTRNQPQHF
TRBV7-8 CASSLGQDYNEQFF
TRBV5-5 CASSFTYRVVYEQYF
TRBV5-1 CASSSQTGEAFF
TRBV6-1 CASSAQTVHSNQPQHF
TRBV28 CASSLPWQGGLAKNIQYF
TRBV19 CASRGQGAVVSPLHF
TRBV2 CASSEPPAGVNNSPLHF
TRBV28 CATGHRGGRNQPQHF
TRBV6-5 CASSRKAYPSSPLHF
TRBV28 CASSPTDTQYF
TRBV7-8 CASSGDRDRVYQDYAQYF
TRBV10-3 CAISEQPTGVYNSPLHF
TRBV7-9 CASSFLADQETQYF
TRBV7-2 CASSLGATAAYGYTF
TRBV6-4 CASSADRGDTEAFF
TRBV27 CASSYDSLRNEQFF
TRBV7-2 CASSLDSGRDYNEQFF
TRBV7-3 CASSSATGDGYTF
TRBV28 CASQNYPGLAGVIETQYF
TRBV28 CASLSRELNSPLHF
TRBV7-8 CASSLGASQETQYF
TRBV10-3 CAISGLTTPSHIDTQYF
TRBV18 CASSLDRRHTGGTEAFF
TRBV29-1 CSVEGVGGPRETQYF
TRBV2 CASMREGLNSGANVLTF
TRBV20-1 CSAVTGDTIYF
TRBV6-5 CASSYELTGGTEAFF
TRBV9 CASSAQGFSNQPQHF
TRBV4-3 CASSPPSRTGNYGYTF
TRBV2 CASNTGQVGEQFF